These 25 T cell receptor beta chains share one sample of origin, sequenced in a study of shared clonotypes between healthy human individuals (dated by TCRdb to the early 2020s). The method behind the library was the immunoSEQ multiplex PCR assay. In TCRdb, the immuneACCESS table is reduced to in-frame sequences with V and J assigned. These tables do not hold every clone; where another copy was compared, an unresolved V gene accounts for under half, and the others remain unexplained. Present in this sample are about 2.5 million clones, roughly 90% of which were seen just once. Of the sample, around 0.4% falls within the top ten clones. The sequenced material came from naive CD4+ T cells from PBMCs. This sample's cell subset or site label indicates: CD45RA+ positively selected. These receptors all come from a man between 18 and 35 years old in good health. Some clones in this sample may be carry-over from other donors' samples.

The V call is TRBV19, the J call TRBJ2-1; D is undetermined. Germline CDR1 is LNHDA and CDR2 is SQIVND (reference sequence). The CDR3 has 13 amino acids. V lost 4 bases to trimming and J lost 4 bases, with 8 bases between them. For the CDR3, the DNA is TGTGCCAGTAGTAGGCAGCGATACAATGAGCAGTTCTTC. It encodes CASSRQRYNEQFF.

V is TRBV5-1 and J is TRBJ2-7; D remains ambiguous. Germline V lookup: CDR1 SGHRS, CDR2 YFSETQ. V was clipped by 1 base and J by 2 bases, with 10 bases between them. The CDR3 totals 14 residues. DNA for the CDR3: TGCGCCAGCAGCTTGTTCTCTGACCCCTACGAGCAGTACTTC. Its protein is CASSLFSDPYEQYF. The variable domain in full, completed from reference TRBV5-1 and TRBJ2-7, reads KAGVTQTPRYLIKTRGQQVTLSCSPISGHRSVSWYQQTPGQGLQFLFEYFSETQRNKGNFPGRFSGRQFSNSRSEMNVSTLELGDSALYLCASSLFSDPYEQYFGPGTRLTVT.

The gene calls are TRBV7-2 and TRBJ2-7, with D perhaps matching TRBD1 (6 bases). This CDR3 comprises 11 residues. The germline V gene encodes CDR1 SGHTA and CDR2 FQGNSA. V was shortened by 5 bases and J by 9 bases, with 11 bases between the two germline ends. CDR3 nucleotide sequence: TGTGCCAGCAGCGCAGACAGGAGGCAGTACTTC. It yields the protein CASSADRRQYF.

This chain joins TRBV4-1 and TRBJ1-3; tentatively, D is TRBD1 (6 bases). Germline CDR1 is MGHRA and CDR2 is YSYEKL. The CDR3 length is 15 residues. Deletions cut 3 bases from V and 2 bases from J, with 11 bases between. The CDR3: CASSQPRGTGNTIYF. The CDR3 coding sequence is TGCGCCAGCAGCCAGCCCAGGGGAACTGGAAACACCATATATTTT.

Comments on this clone: Distinct nucleotide sequences in the sample also encode this CDR3. The V call is TRBV7-2, the J call TRBJ1-1; D not certain. V dropped 0 bases and J dropped 4 bases, with 6 bases sitting between them. The germline V gene has CDR1 SGHTA and CDR2 FQGNSA. CDR3 length equals 13 residues. Written as DNA, the CDR3 is TGTGCCAGCAGCTTAGCACCGGGCACTGAAGCTTTCTTT. It encodes CASSLAPGTEAFF.

The CDR3 DNA follows: TGCGCCAGCAGCTTGAACAGGGGAGGGGACGGGGAGCTGTTTTTT. It specifies CASSLNRGGDGELFF. The chain links TRBV5-1 to TRBJ2-2; D is possibly TRBD1 or TRBD2 (7 bases each). Trimming stripped 1 base from V and 7 bases from J, with 14 bases between. The CDR3 extends over 15 amino acids. Germline CDR1 SGHRS, CDR2 YFSETQ. The entire variable domain, with the rest obtained from reference TRBV5-1 and TRBJ2-2, is as follows: KAGVTQTPRYLIKTRGQQVTLSCSPISGHRSVSWYQQTPGQGLQFLFEYFSETQRNKGNFPGRFSGRQFSNSRSEMNVSTLELGDSALYLCASSLNRGGDGELFFGEGSRLTVL.

The chain couples TRBV7-3 to TRBJ2-5, with 7 bases matching TRBD2. Per germline, CDR1 SGHTA and CDR2 FQGTGA. The CDR3 length is 15 residues. V trimming: 5 bases; J trimming: 1 base; junction bases outside the gene matches: 7. CDR3 bases: TGTGCCAGCAGCGTACCGGGACTATCCCAAGAGACCCAGTACTTC. It translates to CASSVPGLSQETQYF.

The chain is built from TRBV30 and TRBJ2-5; D is unresolved. The V end was cut by 2 bases, the J end by 2 bases, with 9 bases between. CDR1 is GTSNPN, CDR2 SVGIG, per germline (reference sequence). This CDR3 spans 13 amino acids. DNA of the CDR3: TGTGCCTGGAGTCGGGCTCTGCAAGAGACCCAGTACTTC. The encoded protein is CAWSRALQETQYF. Full variable domain (missing parts from reference TRBV30 and TRBJ2-5): SQTIHQWPATLVQPVGSPLSLECTVEGTSNPNLYWYRQAAGRGLQLLFYSVGIGQISSEVPQNLSASRPQDRQFILSSKKLLLSDSGFYLCAWSRALQETQYFGPGTRLLVL.

The chain combines TRBV10-3 with TRBJ1-5; D call uncertain. The ends were cut back, 0 bases at V and 8 bases at J, with 5 bases in the middle. The CDR3 consists of 12 residues. Germline CDR1 and CDR2: ENHRY and SYGVKD. In DNA, the CDR3 is TGTGCCATCAGTGAGTCGCGGGAGCCCCAGCATTTT. Translated: CAISESREPQHF.

This clone was seen just once. The junction does not match germline at one end; this may be a read error. The V gene is TRBV7-3, the J gene TRBJ2-1; TRBD2 matches at 9 bases. Germline V gene data show CDR1 as SGHTA and CDR2 as FQGTGA. CDR3 length equals 13 residues. In DNA form, the CDR3 reads TGTGCCAGCACCTTAGCGGGAGTCAATGAGCAGTTCTTC. It encodes CASTLAGVNEQFF.

The chain uses TRBV6-6 and TRBJ2-7; 12 bases fit TRBD1. With V trimmed by 2 bases and J by 6 bases, 8 bases remained unmatched. The CDR3 is made up of 16 amino acids. The germline V gene has CDR1 MNHNY and CDR2 SVGAGI (reference sequence). The CDR3 sequence: CASSYMGQGASVEQYF. The CDR3 DNA reads as TGTGCCAGCAGTTACATGGGACAGGGGGCGTCGGTCGAGCAGTACTTC.

The J gene is TRBJ2-5, the V gene TRBV6-5, with D unclear. The tail of the sequence fits TRBJ2-7 better, so the J call may be wrong. This CDR3 region has 15 residues. Germline CDR1 is MNHEY and CDR2 is SVGAGI. In DNA, the CDR3 is TGTGCCAGCAGCCGCCGAGTAAGGGACTCCTACGAGCAGTACTTC. Translating it yields CASSRRVRDSYEQYF.

This chain links TRBV27 with TRBJ2-7; no reliable D call. The CDR3 sequence is 13 residues long. Germline-derived CDR1 and CDR2 are MNHEY and SMNVEV (reference sequence). V gave up 3 bases and J gave up 0 bases, with 6 bases separating them. CDR3 in DNA: TGTGCCAGCAGTTTGGGCCTCTCCTACGAGCAGTACTTC. The encoded protein is CASSLGLSYEQYF.

The chain has TRBV5-1 and TRBJ2-7, with TRBD2 matching 8 bases. The CDR3 consists of 15 residues. Losses at the gene ends were 0 bases for V and 5 bases for J; bases not matched to a gene: 7. The germline V gene has CDR1 SGHRS and CDR2 YFSETQ. The CDR3 DNA reads as TGCGCCAGCAGCTTGGTCCAGCGGGAGTATAACGAGCAGTACTTC. Its protein is CASSLVQREYNEQYF.

The gene calls are TRBV6-1 and TRBJ2-7; no clear D gene. The CDR3 spans 14 residues. Germline V gene data show CDR1 as MNHNS and CDR2 as SASEGT. V was clipped by 0 bases and J by 2 bases, with 8 bases between them. CDR3 DNA: TGTGCCAGCAGTGAAGCGCCAAAAACCTACGAGCAGTACTTC. Translating it yields CASSEAPKTYEQYF.

This chain uses TRBV28 with TRBJ2-7; 9 positions agree with TRBD2. Germline lookup yields CDR1 MDHEN and CDR2 SYDVKM. The CDR3 is 14 residues long. The V segment lost 6 bases and the J segment 3 bases; nucleotides outside the gene matches: 6. In DNA form, the CDR3 reads TGTGCCAGCAGCCCTTTGCGGGGGGGCTACGAGCAGTACTTC. Encoded protein: CASSPLRGGYEQYF.

Remarks on this clone: The sample holds other DNA sequences that translate to the same CDR3. This chain joins TRBV28 and TRBJ2-3; D gene ambiguous. This CDR3 region has 11 residues. Trimming removed 10 bases from V and 4 bases from J, with 9 bases in between. Germline values: CDR1 MDHEN, CDR2 SYDVKM. The CDR3 spells CATLSADTQYF. CDR3 in DNA: TGTGCCACCCTTTCCGCAGATACGCAGTATTTT.

Only one count was recorded for this clone. The chain couples TRBV5-4 to TRBJ2-1; D is unclear. CDR1 is SGHNT, CDR2 YYREEE, per germline (reference sequence). The CDR3 sequence is 12 residues long. V was clipped by 4 bases and J by 9 bases, with 11 bases between them. The CDR3 bases are TGTGCCAGCAGCCAAAAGGGTCTTGAGCAGTTCTTC. Encoded protein: CASSQKGLEQFF.

The chain couples TRBV5-1 to TRBJ1-1, with D uncertain. Deletions cut 3 bases from V and 7 bases from J, with 16 bases between. CDR3 length: 14 residues. Per the germline V gene, CDR1 is SGHRS and CDR2 is YFSETQ. The CDR3 DNA is TGCGCCAGCAGCTCAAGTGGACTAAAAAATGAAGCTTTCTTT. Its translation: CASSSSGLKNEAFF. Full variable domain (remainder filled in from reference TRBV5-1 and TRBJ1-1): KAGVTQTPRYLIKTRGQQVTLSCSPISGHRSVSWYQQTPGQGLQFLFEYFSETQRNKGNFPGRFSGRQFSNSRSEMNVSTLELGDSALYLCASSSSGLKNEAFFGQGTRLTVV.

The V gene is TRBV5-1, the J gene TRBJ2-1, with 8 nucleotides matching TRBD2. Germline values: CDR1 SGHRS, CDR2 YFSETQ. The CDR3 sequence is 16 residues long. Losses at the gene ends were 4 bases for V and 5 bases for J; bases not matched to a gene: 11. The CDR3 region has the DNA TGCGCCAGCAGCCCACCGCTAGTAGCGGGAAACAATGAGCAGTTCTTC. Amino acid sequence: CASSPPLVAGNNEQFF.

The rearrangement links TRBV28 to TRBJ1-2; D not resolved. The CDR3 covers 14 residues. Trimming shortened V by 7 bases and J by 2 bases, and 14 bases separated the two germline ends. Germline V CDR1 and CDR2: MDHEN, SYDVKM. In nucleotides, the CDR3 is TGTGCCAGCACGCAGGCCCTTCCCAACTATGGCTACACCTTC. It encodes CASTQALPNYGYTF.

V usage is TRBV4-1 and J usage is TRBJ1-2, with 9 bases fitting TRBD1. J lost 8 bases, V lost 2 bases, and 12 bases had no gene match. The CDR3 spans 16 residues. CDR1 and CDR2 from the germline V gene are MGHRA and YSYEKL. CDR3 residues: CASSQPRGQGIEGYTF. In nucleotides, the CDR3 is TGCGCCAGCAGCCAACCCCGGGGACAGGGAATAGAAGGCTACACCTTC.

V and J are TRBV15 and TRBJ1-1, with 7 bases identical to TRBD1. There are 12 residues in the CDR3. Trimming took 9 bases from V and 7 from J; bases not matched to a gene: 8. Germline values: CDR1 LNHNV, CDR2 YYDKDF (reference sequence). This CDR3 is CATPTGWDEAFF. CDR3 DNA sequence: TGTGCCACACCGACAGGGTGGGATGAAGCTTTCTTT.

The chain is built from TRBV19 and TRBJ1-5, with D possibly TRBD1 on 6 matching bases. The CDR3 is 14 amino acids. In germline, CDR1 is LNHDA, CDR2 SQIVND (reference sequence). Trimming pared 5 bases from V and 5 bases from J, leaving 13 bases between. CDR3 region: CASSPDRTHQPQHF. The CDR3 DNA reads TGTGCCAGTAGTCCTGACAGGACTCATCAGCCCCAGCATTTT.

The CDR3 is CASSRTGSENTEAFF. The CDR3 DNA is TGTGCCAGCTCGCGGACAGGGTCGGAAAACACTGAAGCTTTCTTT. The rearrangement uses TRBV18 and TRBJ1-1, with 8 bases matching TRBD1. The CDR3 has 15 residues. The V and J ends lost 6 bases and 2 bases, in that order; junction bases with no gene match: 8. The germline V gene encodes CDR1 KGHSH and CDR2 LQKENI.